This T cell receptor beta chain was sequenced for a study of blood T cell repertoires in COVID-19. Study-level background: Whether acute or convalescent, the COVID-19 samples came from the United States, Italy and Spain. PBMCs, B-cell-depleted T cells, or T cells were the source of the cDNA or gDNA that made up the material.

In this sample, this clone turned up many times. In the study's own analysis: Amplified reference gene primers provided the basis for estimating nucleated cell counts. Data came from immunoSEQ multiplex PCR; TCRdb stores just in-frame clones and leaves some out. That table supplies the V and J calls and clone size; D and trimming were determined from the DNA. The repertoire includes 55,000 to 75,000 clones, roughly 82% of them detected once, and 15% to 20% sits in the top ten. V gave up 5 bases and J gave up 4 bases; unmatched junction bases: 9. This CDR3 is built from 14 residues. Germline V gives CDR1 SQVTM, CDR2 ANQGSEA.

The chain has TRBV29-1 and TRBJ1-2; TRBD1 matches 8 bases. The sequence came from a man of 80 years or more with active COVID-19. The sequenced sample was peripheral blood. CDR3 DNA sequence: TGCAGCGTTCCCCGGACAGGGAACCCCTATGGCTACACCTTC. This encodes CSVPRTGNPYGYTF.